A selection of T cell receptor beta chains follows, all from one sample in a study of Ad26.COV2.S vaccination and SARS-CoV-2 variants. Sequencing used immunoSEQ multiplex PCR; TCRdb keeps in-frame clones, though not all of them. This table has about 350,000 clones, approximately 85% appearing once. The specimen was peripheral blood, collected in a trial of Ad26.COV2.S vaccine versus placebo. Source of these receptors: a person between 18 and 60 years old who received the Ad26.COV2.S COVID-19 vaccine or a placebo. The CDR3 runs from the conserved cysteine through the conserved F or W. The D gene is left open where the match is weak. For some rows the clone size is stated as once, few or many, or as a class when expanded; others skip it.

d_call	j_call	v_call	clone_size	cdr3_nt	cdr3_aa
NA	TRBJ2-1	TRBV7-9	NA	TGTGCCAGCAGCCTAGGACCAGGCTCCTACAATGAGCAGTTCTTC	CASSLGPGSYNEQFF
TRBD2	TRBJ2-5	TRBV6-2/TRBV6-3	NA	TGTGCCAGCAGCCAAAGGCCCCAGCGGGGGGTCCAAGAGACCCAGTACTTC	CASSQRPQRGVQETQYF
NA	TRBJ1-5	TRBV9	NA	TGTGCCAGCAGCGACGGGGCCGGAGAGCCCCAGCATTTT	CASSDGAGEPQHF
NA	TRBJ2-5	TRBV7-9	many	TGTGCCAGCAGCTTAATAAGCGTTCTTGCCAGCGCAATGCAAGAGACCCAGTACTTC	CASSLISVLASAMQETQYF
NA	TRBJ2-5	TRBV7-2	NA	TGTGCCAGCAGCGCCTCAGTGAAAGAGACCCAGTACTTC	CASSASVKETQYF
TRBD2	TRBJ2-1	TRBV11-2	NA	TGTGCCAGCAGCTTAGGGACTAGCGTGTCCTACAATGAGCAGTTCTTC	CASSLGTSVSYNEQFF
NA	TRBJ1-2	TRBV5-1	NA	TGCGCCAGCAGCTTGGTCGCAGGGGAGAACTATGGCTACACCTTC	CASSLVAGENYGYTF
NA	TRBJ2-2	TRBV28	NA	TGTGCCAGCAGTTTAATAGGCCGAGAGCTGTTTTTT	CASSLIGRELFF
NA	TRBJ1-2	TRBV25-1	NA	TGTGCCAGCAGTGAATGGACAAAGTGGGGCTACACCTTC	CASSEWTKWGYTF
NA	TRBJ1-1	TRBV6-5	NA	TGTGCCAGCAGTTACCTCGAGGGTATAGCTTTCTTT	CASSYLEGIAFF
TRBD2	TRBJ2-3	TRBV5-1	once	TGCGCCAGCAGCTTGCGGGCTAGCGGGGGAGACACAGATACGCAGTATTTT	CASSLRASGGDTDTQYF
TRBD1	TRBJ2-1	TRBV10-1	once	TGCGCCAGCAGTGGACAGGGGAGCTCCTACAATGAGCAGTTCTTC	CASSGQGSSYNEQFF
TRBD1	TRBJ2-6	TRBV7-6	NA	TGTGCCAGCAGCTTTGGGACAGGGCGTGGGGCCAACGTCCTGACTTTC	CASSFGTGRGANVLTF
TRBD2	TRBJ2-4	TRBV5-4	NA	TGTGCCAGCAGCTTGGGACTAGCGGGGGGGTTAGCCAAAAACATTCAGTACTTC	CASSLGLAGGLAKNIQYF
TRBD1	TRBJ1-4	TRBV5-1	few	TGCGCCAGCAGCTTGCAGGGGGCTGGGGCTAATGAAAAACTGTTTTTT	CASSLQGAGANEKLFF
NA	TRBJ2-5	TRBV19	once	TGTGCCAGTAGTATACGGGTGGGAGTACAAGAGACCCAGTACTTC	CASSIRVGVQETQYF
NA	TRBJ1-2	TRBV19	NA	TGTGCCACTCGCCCCGACACGGCGGCTTATGGCTACACCTTC	CATRPDTAAYGYTF
NA	TRBJ1-3	TRBV25-1	NA	TGTGCCAGCACCAGAGAAGGACCTGGAAACACCATATATTTT	CASTREGPGNTIYF
TRBD2	TRBJ2-3	TRBV13	once	TGTGCCAGCAGCCTTAGGGCTAGCGGGAGCGATACGCAGTATTTT	CASSLRASGSDTQYF
NA	TRBJ2-1	TRBV19	NA	TGTGCCAGTAGCCCAAGGTCTGGGCCCAGCTACAATGAGCAGTTCTTC	CASSPRSGPSYNEQFF
NA	TRBJ2-2	TRBV5-6	NA	TGTGCCAGCAGCCGAGAAGCTAGAAACACCGGGGAGCTGTTTTTT	CASSREARNTGELFF
NA	TRBJ2-1	TRBV5-5	NA	TGTGCCAGCAGCTATATCGGGGATATTGAGGTGCGGTTCTTC	CASSYIGDIEVRFF
TRBD1	TRBJ2-1	TRBV7-9	NA	TGTGCCAGCAGCGTACGTGCCGGGACAGGGGTCTACAATGAGCAGTTCTTC	CASSVRAGTGVYNEQFF
NA	TRBJ1-1	TRBV12-1	NA	TGTGCCAGCAGCTCCCCCCCGGGTACGACCACTGAAGCTTTCTTT	CASSSPPGTTTEAFF
NA	TRBJ1-2	TRBV24-1	NA	TGTGCCACCAGTGAGCCCGGGACGGGAAAAGGCTACACCTTC	CATSEPGTGKGYTF
NA	TRBJ2-1	TRBV11-3	NA	TGTGCCAGCAGCTTAGGTAGGAGCTCCTACAATGAGCAGTTCTTC	CASSLGRSSYNEQFF
NA	TRBJ2-1	TRBV9	NA	TGTGCCAGCAGCGCTGCGGGGGCGGGCTCCTACAATGAGCAGTTCTTC	CASSAAGAGSYNEQFF
NA	TRBJ2-3	TRBV28	NA	TGTGCCAGCAACGGGGGACACACAGATACGCAGTATTTT	CASNGGHTDTQYF
NA	TRBJ2-1	TRBV10-1	few	TGCGCCACCTCCATAGGGCGGGGCCCGAGCAATGAGCAGTTCTTC	CATSIGRGPSNEQFF
TRBD2	TRBJ2-3	TRBV7-2	NA	TGTGCCAGCAGCTTAGGGGGAGGGAGAGATACGCAGTATTTT	CASSLGGGRDTQYF
NA	TRBJ1-1	TRBV20-1	NA	TGCAGTGCTAGAAGGAACACTGAAGCTTTCTTT	CSARRNTEAFF
NA	TRBJ1-4	TRBV5-1	NA	TGCGCCAGCAGCCAAGTAGGGGCGGCGTCTAATGAAAAACTGTTTTTT	CASSQVGAASNEKLFF
NA	TRBJ1-6	TRBV4-3	NA	TGCGCCAGCAGCCAAGTCCTTACAGGGTTTAGTTCACCCCTCCACTTT	CASSQVLTGFSSPLHF
NA	TRBJ2-7	TRBV5-6	NA	TGTGCCAGCAGCCTTACCGGGACATCAGAGCAGTACTTC	CASSLTGTSEQYF
NA	TRBJ2-1	TRBV29-1	NA	TGCAGCGTTGACTCGCCGGCCTACAATGAGCAGTTCTTC	CSVDSPAYNEQFF
NA	TRBJ2-2	TRBV5-6	NA	TGTGCCAGCAGCTTGGGGATGACCGGGATGGTCGGGGAGCTGTTTTTT	CASSLGMTGMVGELFF
NA	TRBJ1-6	TRBV5-1	NA	TGCGCCAGCAGCTTTCCAGGGGTTGGTTCACCCCTCCACTTT	CASSFPGVGSPLHF
TRBD1	TRBJ2-3	TRBV10-1	NA	TGCGCCAGCAGTGAGCCGGGACAGGGGAAATCAGATACGCAGTATTTT	CASSEPGQGKSDTQYF
NA	TRBJ1-2	TRBV10-2	NA	TGCGCCAGCTCGGGCCGGGTGACTAACTATGGCTACACCTTC	CASSGRVTNYGYTF
NA	TRBJ2-4	TRBV5-1	NA	TGCGCCAGCAGCTACGAGCTCGACAAAAACATTCAGTACTTC	CASSYELDKNIQYF
NA	TRBJ1-2	TRBV6-5	NA	TGTGCCAGCAGTTACGATAGGAACTATGGCTACACCTTC	CASSYDRNYGYTF